The present T cell receptor (beta chain) was sequenced within a study of T-cell reconstitution after alpha-beta-depleted transplantation in children (dated by TCRdb to about 2016). For context, the study as a whole: The study quantitatively tracked T-cell immune reconstitution after TCRalphabeta/CD19-depleted allogeneic hematopoietic cell transplantation in children using TCR repertoire profiling.

To note about this clonotype: Its antigen is still unknown. No base quality information exists; no much larger clone differs at one position.

The method behind the library was PCR. The sample was run on an Illumina HiSeq 2500. To normalize quantification of the TCRbeta repertoire, the TCR libraries were built with molecular barcoding that relied on unique molecular identifiers. TCRdb's own reprocessing of the public reads used fastp at Q25 and MiXCR and kept productive beta chains. Identical CDR3 protein sequences are pooled into one entry, listed with their most common genes and DNA. The sample profile shows fewer than 750,000 distinct CDR3 sequences; about 21% of them were found once. In total, the top ten clones hold 14% of the sample. On the study overall, not on this receptor specifically: Over subsequent months, a decline in hyperexpanded clone frequencies was noted, and after one year, T-cell counts and TCRbeta diversity were mostly ascribed to newly produced T cells. The apparently early alphabetaT-cell count recovery about two months after transplant was reportedly dependent on only several hundred rapidly expanded clones derived from non-depleted graft cells. In some patients, the high TCRbeta diversity seen at day 60 was put down to recipient T cells and intrathymic progenitors that had survived conditioning.

The V and J ends are trimmed by 5 bases and 2 bases, leaving 9 bases between them. From the cysteine up to the phenylalanine, the CDR3 has a length of 12 residues. CDR3 DNA is the only sequence kept; it has 36 bases, read in frame from the first base. CDR1 and CDR2 were assigned from the germline V gene (reference sequence) as DFQATT and SNEGSKA. Reading the label with the study, this specimen's treatment or condition is: allogeneic hematopoietic cell transplantation with graft depleted of TCRalphabeta T cells and CD19 B cells. The children who served as transplant recipients had been given grafts of TCRalphabeta/CD19-depleted allogeneic hematopoietic cells.

The sequence links TRBV20-1 to TRBJ2-5; the D call could be TRBD1 or TRBD2, with each sharing 5 bases. Sample: PBMCs, mostly from graft donor cells, taken 360 days after TCRalphabeta/CD19-depleted stem cell transplant. The clonotype originates from a boy less than two years old who had a stem cell transplant for acute myeloid leukemia, so the T cells may come from the graft donor. The CDR3 protein is CSAQGPQETQYF. The sequenced DNA: TGCAGTGCTCAGGGACCTCAAGAGACCCAGTACTTC.